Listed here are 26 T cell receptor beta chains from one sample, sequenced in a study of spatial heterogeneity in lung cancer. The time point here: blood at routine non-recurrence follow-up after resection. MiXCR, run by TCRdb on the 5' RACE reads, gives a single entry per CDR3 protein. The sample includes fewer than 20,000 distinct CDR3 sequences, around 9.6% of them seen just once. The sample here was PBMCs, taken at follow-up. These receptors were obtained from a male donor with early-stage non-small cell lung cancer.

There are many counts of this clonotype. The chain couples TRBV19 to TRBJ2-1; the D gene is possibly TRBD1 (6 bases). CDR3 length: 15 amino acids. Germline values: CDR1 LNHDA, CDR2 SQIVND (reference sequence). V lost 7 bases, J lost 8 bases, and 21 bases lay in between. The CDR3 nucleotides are TGTGCCAGTATGTCAGGGGCCCTTCCGAGGGATGAGCAGTTCTTC. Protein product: CASMSGALPRDEQFF.

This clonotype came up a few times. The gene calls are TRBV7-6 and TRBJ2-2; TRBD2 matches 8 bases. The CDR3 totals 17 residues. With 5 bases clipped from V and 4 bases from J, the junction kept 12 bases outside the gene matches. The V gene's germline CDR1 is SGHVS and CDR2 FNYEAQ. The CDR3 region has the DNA TGTGCCAGCAGCCTAGGCGGGGTTAGCGGGGCCACCGGGGAGCTGTTTTTT. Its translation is CASSLGGVSGATGELFF. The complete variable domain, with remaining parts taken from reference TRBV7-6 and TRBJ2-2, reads GAGVSQSPRYKVTKRGQDVALRCDPISGHVSLYWYRQALGQGPEFLTYFNYEAQQDKSGLPNDRFSAERPEGSISTLTIQRTEQRDSAMYRCASSLGGVSGATGELFFGEGSRLTVL.

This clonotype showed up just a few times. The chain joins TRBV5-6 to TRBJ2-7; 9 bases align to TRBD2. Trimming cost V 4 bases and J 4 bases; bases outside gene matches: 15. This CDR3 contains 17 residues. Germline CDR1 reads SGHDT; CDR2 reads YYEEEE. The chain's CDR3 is CASSRGLVAGVRYEQYF. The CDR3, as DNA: TGTGCCAGCAGCCGGGGGTTGGTAGCGGGAGTCCGTTACGAGCAGTACTTC. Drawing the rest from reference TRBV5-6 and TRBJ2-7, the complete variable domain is DAGVTQSPTHLIKTRGQQVTLRCSPKSGHDTVSWYQQALGQGPQFIFQYYEEEERQRGNFPDRFSGHQFPNYSSELNVNALLLGDSALYLCASSRGLVAGVRYEQYFGPGTRLTVT.

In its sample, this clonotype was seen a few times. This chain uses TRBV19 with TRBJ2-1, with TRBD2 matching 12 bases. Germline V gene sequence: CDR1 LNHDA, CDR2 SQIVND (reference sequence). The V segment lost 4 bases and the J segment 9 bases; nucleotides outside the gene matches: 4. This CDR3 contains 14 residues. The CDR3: CASSTSGRVGEQFF. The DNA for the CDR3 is TGTGCCAGTAGTACTAGCGGGAGGGTTGGTGAGCAGTTCTTC.

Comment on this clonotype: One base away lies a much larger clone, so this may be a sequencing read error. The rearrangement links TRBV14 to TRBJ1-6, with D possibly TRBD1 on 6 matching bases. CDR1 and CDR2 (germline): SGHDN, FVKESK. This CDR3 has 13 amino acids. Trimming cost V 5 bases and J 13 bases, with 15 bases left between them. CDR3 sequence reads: CASSTGSIGPLHF. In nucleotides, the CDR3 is TGTGCCAGCAGCACAGGGAGCATAGGTCCCCTCCACTTT.

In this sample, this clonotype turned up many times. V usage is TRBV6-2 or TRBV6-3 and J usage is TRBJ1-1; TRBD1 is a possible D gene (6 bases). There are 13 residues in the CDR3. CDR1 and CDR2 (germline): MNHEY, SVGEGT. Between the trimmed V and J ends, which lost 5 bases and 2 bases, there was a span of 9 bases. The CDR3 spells CASSRQVNTEAFF. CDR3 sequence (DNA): TGTGCCAGCAGTCGACAGGTCAACACTGAAGCTTTCTTT.

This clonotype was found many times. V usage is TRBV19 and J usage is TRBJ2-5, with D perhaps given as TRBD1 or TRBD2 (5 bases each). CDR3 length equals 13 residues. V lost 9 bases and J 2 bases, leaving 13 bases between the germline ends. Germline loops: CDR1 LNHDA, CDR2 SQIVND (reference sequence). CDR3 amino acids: CASRDGPQETQYF. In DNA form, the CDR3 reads TGTGCCAGCAGGGACGGACCTCAAGAGACCCAGTACTTC.

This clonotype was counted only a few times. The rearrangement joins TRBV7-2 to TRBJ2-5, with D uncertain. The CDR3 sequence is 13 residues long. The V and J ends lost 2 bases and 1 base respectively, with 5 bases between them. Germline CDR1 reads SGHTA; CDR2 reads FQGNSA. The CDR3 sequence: CASSLTPQETQYF. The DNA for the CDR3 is TGTGCCAGCAGCTTAACACCCCAAGAGACCCAGTACTTC.

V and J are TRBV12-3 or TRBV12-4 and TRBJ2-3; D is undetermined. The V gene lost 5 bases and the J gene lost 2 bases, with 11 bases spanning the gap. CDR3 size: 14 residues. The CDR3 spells CASSGSSPTDTQYF. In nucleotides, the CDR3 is TGTGCCAGCAGTGGGTCCTCACCCACAGATACGCAGTATTTT.

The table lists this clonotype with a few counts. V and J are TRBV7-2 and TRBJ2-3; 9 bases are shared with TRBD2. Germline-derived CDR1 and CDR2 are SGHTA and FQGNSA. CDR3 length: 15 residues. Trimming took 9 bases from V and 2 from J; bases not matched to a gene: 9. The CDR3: CASRVAGAVTDTQYF. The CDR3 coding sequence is TGTGCCAGTCGGGTAGCGGGGGCCGTCACAGATACGCAGTATTTT.

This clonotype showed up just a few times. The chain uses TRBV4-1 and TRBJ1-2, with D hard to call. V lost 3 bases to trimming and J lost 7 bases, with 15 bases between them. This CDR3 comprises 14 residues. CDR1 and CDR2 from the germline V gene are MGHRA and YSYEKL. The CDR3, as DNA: TGCGCCAGCAGCCACCGAAGCCCCGACGTTGGCTACACCTTC. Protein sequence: CASSHRSPDVGYTF.

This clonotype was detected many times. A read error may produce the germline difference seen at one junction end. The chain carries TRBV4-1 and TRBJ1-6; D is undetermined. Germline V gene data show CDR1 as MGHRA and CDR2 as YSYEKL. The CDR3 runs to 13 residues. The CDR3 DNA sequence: TGCGCCAGCAGCCAAGATTGGGGTTCACCCCTCCCTTTT. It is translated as CASSQDWGSPLPF.

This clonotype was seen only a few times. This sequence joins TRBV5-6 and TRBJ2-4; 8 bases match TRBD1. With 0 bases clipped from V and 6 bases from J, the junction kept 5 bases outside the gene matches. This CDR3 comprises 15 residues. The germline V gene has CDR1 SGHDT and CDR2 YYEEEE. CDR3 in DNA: TGTGCCAGCAGCTTGGGGGGACAGGCCGTAAACATTCAGTACTTC. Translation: CASSLGGQAVNIQYF.

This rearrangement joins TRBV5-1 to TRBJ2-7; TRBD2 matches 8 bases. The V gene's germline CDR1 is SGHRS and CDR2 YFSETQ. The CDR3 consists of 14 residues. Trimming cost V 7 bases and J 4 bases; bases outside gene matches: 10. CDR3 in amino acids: CASAVEAGVYEQYF. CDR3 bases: TGCGCCAGCGCTGTAGAAGCGGGAGTTTACGAGCAGTACTTC.

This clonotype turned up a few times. The CDR3 protein is CASSRDPPSYNEQFF. The CDR3 DNA sequence: TGCGCCAGCAGCCGGGACCCCCCCTCCTACAATGAGCAGTTCTTC. The chain has TRBV5-1 and TRBJ2-1; D is possibly TRBD1 or TRBD2 (5 bases each). Germline CDR1 reads SGHRS; CDR2 reads YFSETQ. V lost 4 bases, J lost 0 bases, and 11 bases lay in between. This CDR3 comprises 15 residues.

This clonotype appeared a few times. The DNA for the CDR3 is TGTGCCAGCAGCTTGTTTAGCAATCAGCCCCAGCATTTT. This encodes CASSLFSNQPQHF. The gene calls are TRBV5-5 and TRBJ1-5; no firm D call. The CDR3 length is 13 residues. In germline, CDR1 is SGHKS, CDR2 YYEKEE (reference sequence). Trimming took 1 base from V and 0 from J, leaving 2 bases between them.

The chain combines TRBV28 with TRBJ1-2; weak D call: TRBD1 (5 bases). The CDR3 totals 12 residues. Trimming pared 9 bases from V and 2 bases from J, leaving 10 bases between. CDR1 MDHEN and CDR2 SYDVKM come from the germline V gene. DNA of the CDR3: TGTGCCAGTCAGGGTAACAACTATGGCTACACCTTC. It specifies CASQGNNYGYTF.

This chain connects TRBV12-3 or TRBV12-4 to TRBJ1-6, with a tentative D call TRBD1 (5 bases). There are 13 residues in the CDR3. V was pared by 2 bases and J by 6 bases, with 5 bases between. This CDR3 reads CASSLQGNSPLHF. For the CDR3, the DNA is TGTGCCAGCAGTTTACAGGGTAATTCACCCCTCCACTTT.

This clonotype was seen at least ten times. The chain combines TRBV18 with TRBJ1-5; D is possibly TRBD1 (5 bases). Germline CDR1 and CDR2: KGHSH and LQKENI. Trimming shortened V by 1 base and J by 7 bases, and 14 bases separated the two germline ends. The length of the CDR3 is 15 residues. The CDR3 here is CASSPQGSGDQPQHF. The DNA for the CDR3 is TGTGCCAGCTCACCACAGGGGAGCGGGGACCAGCCCCAGCATTTT.

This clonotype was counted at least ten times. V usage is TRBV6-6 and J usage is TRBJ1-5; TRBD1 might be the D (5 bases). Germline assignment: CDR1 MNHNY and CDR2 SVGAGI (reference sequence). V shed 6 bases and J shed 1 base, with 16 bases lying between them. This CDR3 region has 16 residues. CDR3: CASRPTPEGSNQPQHF. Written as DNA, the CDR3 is TGTGCCAGCAGGCCCACTCCGGAGGGGAGCAATCAGCCCCAGCATTTT.

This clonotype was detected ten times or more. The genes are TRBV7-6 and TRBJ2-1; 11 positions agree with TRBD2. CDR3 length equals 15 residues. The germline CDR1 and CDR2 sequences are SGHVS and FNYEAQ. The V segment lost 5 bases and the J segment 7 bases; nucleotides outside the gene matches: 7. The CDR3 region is CASSLSGGAGNEQFF. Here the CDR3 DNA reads TGTGCCAGCAGCCTTAGCGGGGGGGCAGGGAATGAGCAGTTCTTC.

The CDR3 nucleotides are TGTGCCAGCAGCCAAGATTGGCGGGGGGCCCAGTACAATGAGCAGTTCTTC. Protein sequence: CASSQDWRGAQYNEQFF. The V and J genes are TRBV4-2 and TRBJ2-1; 8 bases match TRBD2. Germline values: CDR1 LGHNA, CDR2 YNFKEQ. With V trimmed by 0 bases and J by 4 bases, 8 bases remained unmatched. The CDR3 runs 17 residues.

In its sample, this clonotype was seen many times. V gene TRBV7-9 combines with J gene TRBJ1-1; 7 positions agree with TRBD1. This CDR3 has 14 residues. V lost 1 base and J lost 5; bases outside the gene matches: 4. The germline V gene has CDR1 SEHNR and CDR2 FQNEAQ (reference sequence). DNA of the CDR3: TGTGCCAGCAGCTTAGGGACAGGAGAGACTGAAGCTTTCTTT. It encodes CASSLGTGETEAFF.

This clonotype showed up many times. CDR3 protein: CASNGLEKGDEEFF. In nucleotides, the CDR3 is TGTGCCAGCAATGGACTAGAAAAGGGGGACGAAGAGTTCTTC. The chain carries TRBV6-5 and TRBJ2-1, with a weak D call TRBD2 (7 bases). Germline CDR1 reads MNHEY; CDR2 reads SVGAGI. The CDR3 covers 14 residues. The germline V and J ends were trimmed by 7 bases and 14 bases, with 24 bases remaining between them.

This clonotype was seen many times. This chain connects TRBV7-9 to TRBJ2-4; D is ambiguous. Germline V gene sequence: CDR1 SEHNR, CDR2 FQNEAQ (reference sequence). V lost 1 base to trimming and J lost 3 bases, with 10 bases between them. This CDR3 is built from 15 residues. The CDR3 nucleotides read TGTGCCAGCAGCTTAGAGGGTCCCCTCAAAAACATTCAGTACTTC. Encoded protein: CASSLEGPLKNIQYF.

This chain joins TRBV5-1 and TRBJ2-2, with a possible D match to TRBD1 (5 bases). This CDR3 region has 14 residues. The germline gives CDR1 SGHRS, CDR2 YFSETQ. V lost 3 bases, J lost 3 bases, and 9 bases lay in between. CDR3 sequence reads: CASSSDTYTGELFF. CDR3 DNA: TGCGCCAGCAGCTCGGACACATACACCGGGGAGCTGTTTTTT.